The 32 T cell receptor beta chains below all came from one sample that was sequenced in a study of blood T cells in healthy people across ages. Combining a sample-barcoded 5' primer with a J-beta primer mix, a second PCR ran for roughly 7 to 11 cycles. TCRdb itself ran the 5' RACE reads through MiXCR, one entry per CDR3 protein. Among about 930,000 distinct CDR3 sequences listed, about 29% were seen once. These data were also filed under a second study, of T cells of mothers and their children.

The sample comprised blood. The receptors stem from a woman aged 40 to 49 in good health.

Comments on this clonotype: Germline and junction disagree at one end, which may indicate a read error. V usage is TRBV5-1 and J usage is TRBJ1-1, with 7 bases identical to TRBD1. The CDR3 has 19 residues. Germline V CDR1 and CDR2: SGHRS, YFSETQ. The CDR3 DNA sequence: TGCGCCGGCAGCACAAACCAACCAGGGGGTCTTCGGGTTCGGACTGAAGCTTTCTTT. It translates to CAGSTNQPGGLRVRTEAFF.

This clonotype was seen repeatedly, ten times or more. J is TRBJ2-4 and V is TRBV11-2; TRBD2 might be the D (6 bases). V lost 3 bases and J 7 bases, leaving 10 bases between the germline ends. This CDR3 spans 13 amino acids. In germline, CDR1 is SGHAT, CDR2 FQNNGV. Here the CDR3 reads CASSFPGENIQYF. The CDR3 DNA sequence: TGTGCCAGCAGCTTTCCGGGGGAGAACATTCAGTACTTC.

This clonotype was counted many times. The V call is TRBV12-3 or TRBV12-4, the J call TRBJ2-7, with D possibly TRBD2 on 5 matching bases. Trimming removed 0 bases at V and 0 bases at J, with 15 bases between. The CDR3 has 17 amino acids. The CDR3 DNA follows: TGTGCCAGCAGTTTAGCCCGCCTAGCCACCAGCTCCTACGAGCAGTACTTC. Translated, it gives CASSLARLATSSYEQYF.

This clonotype was observed a few times. This chain joins TRBV7-2 and TRBJ2-7; 10 bases are shared with TRBD2. There are 15 residues in the CDR3. V lost 2 bases, J lost 2 bases, and 3 bases stayed unmatched. The germline V gene has CDR1 SGHTA and CDR2 FQGNSA. Here the CDR3 DNA reads TGTGCCAGCAGCTTATCCCTAGCGGGGGCCTACGAGCAGTACTTC. Residues: CASSLSLAGAYEQYF. The variable domain in full, with the rest retrieved from reference TRBV7-2 and TRBJ2-7, is GAGVSQSPSNKVTEKGKDVELRCDPISGHTALYWYRQSLGQGLEFLIYFQGNSAPDKSGLPSDRFSAERTGGSVSTLTIQRTQQEDSAVYLCASSLSLAGAYEQYFGPGTRLTVT.

This clonotype was observed a few times. CDR3 amino acids: CSVGTSGGVFNEQFF. The CDR3 DNA sequence: TGCAGCGTCGGGACTAGCGGGGGGGTGTTTAATGAGCAGTTCTTC. The chain combines TRBV29-1 with TRBJ2-1, with 16 bases matching TRBD2. J was trimmed by 7 bases and V by 6 bases; bases with no gene match: 6. Germline V gene lookup returns CDR1 SQVTM and CDR2 ANQGSEA. The CDR3 is 15 residues long.

This clonotype was seen a handful of times. The chain couples TRBV4-2 to TRBJ2-7; 8 bases line up with TRBD1. Trimming at V came to 3 bases and at J to 7 bases, leaving 26 bases not matched to a gene. The CDR3 has 20 residues. Germline loops: CDR1 LGHNA, CDR2 YNFKEQ. In DNA form, the CDR3 reads TGTGCCAGCAGCCAGGCGGGATGGGATTTCACCGGGACAGGTCGAAGTGAGCAGTACTTC. Amino acid sequence: CASSQAGWDFTGTGRSEQYF.

Ten or more counts support this clonotype. The chain is built from TRBV4-1 and TRBJ1-2; no firm D call. The CDR3 is made up of 15 amino acids. Trimming cost V 0 bases and J 2 bases, with 10 bases left between them. CDR1 is MGHRA and CDR2 is YSYEKL in the germline V gene. CDR3 nucleotides: TGCGCCAGCAGCCAAGAAAGGACGGGGAACTATGGCTACACCTTC. This codes for CASSQERTGNYGYTF.

This clonotype occurred a few times. The CDR3 loop is CASSRSGATDTQYF. The CDR3 nucleotides are TGCGCCAGCAGCCGAAGCGGGGCCACAGATACGCAGTATTTT. The gene calls are TRBV4-1 and TRBJ2-3; 7 nucleotides agree with TRBD2. Per the germline V gene, CDR1 is MGHRA and CDR2 is YSYEKL. V lost 4 bases, J lost 2 bases, and 3 bases stayed unmatched. CDR3 size: 14 residues.

V usage is TRBV20-1 and J usage is TRBJ2-1; 10 bases are shared with TRBD2. J lost 3 bases, V lost 1 base, and 9 bases had no gene match. This CDR3 spans 17 amino acids. The germline V gene has CDR1 DFQATT and CDR2 SNEGSKA (reference sequence). CDR3 in amino acids: CSARVRNLAGGYNEQFF. CDR3 nucleotides: TGCAGTGCTAGAGTGCGCAACTTAGCGGGGGGCTACAATGAGCAGTTCTTC.

The V and J genes are TRBV7-9 and TRBJ2-3; D not certain. V was pared by 5 bases and J by 5 bases, with 20 bases between. This CDR3 is 16 amino acids long. Germline V gene sequence: CDR1 SEHNR, CDR2 FQNEAQ (reference sequence). As DNA, the CDR3 is TGTGCCAGCAGCCCACGGATCGGCCCTCGATTAGATACGCAGTATTTT. It is translated as CASSPRIGPRLDTQYF.

The table lists this clonotype with many counts. V and J are TRBV2 and TRBJ2-5; D remains ambiguous. The CDR3 contains 15 residues. Trimming removed 3 bases at V and 12 bases at J, with 23 bases between. In germline, CDR1 is SNHLY, CDR2 FYNNEI. As DNA, the CDR3 is TGTGCCAGCAGTGAGGTCTCTGTAGGCAGCCTATCAAAGTACTTC. It yields the protein CASSEVSVGSLSKYF.

About this clonotype: A much more abundant neighbour one base away suggests this may be a read error. The CDR3 sequence is CASRMEKGIQDF. The CDR3 DNA reads TGTGCCAGCAGGATGGAGAAGGGCATTCAGGACTTC. The rearrangement uses TRBV7-3 and TRBJ2-4, with unresolved D. Germline V gene lookup returns CDR1 SGHTA and CDR2 FQGTGA. This CDR3 contains 12 residues.

The V call is TRBV28, the J call TRBJ1-4, with a tentative D call TRBD1 (5 bases). The germline V and J ends were trimmed by 3 bases and 13 bases, with 12 bases remaining between them. The germline CDR1 and CDR2 sequences are MDHEN and SYDVKM. The CDR3 is 12 residues long. CDR3 DNA: TGTGCCAGCAGTTTTCGACGAAGGGGACTGTTTTTT. Translated, it gives CASSFRRRGLFF.

In its sample, this clonotype was seen a few times. The V and J genes are TRBV3-1 and TRBJ2-7; 11 bases map to TRBD1. This CDR3 is 15 amino acids long. CDR1 is LGHDT and CDR2 is YNNKEL in the germline V gene (reference sequence). V was pared by 4 bases and J by 3 bases, with 5 bases of the junction left unmatched. The CDR3 coding sequence is TGTGCCAGCAGCCGCCCCGGGACAGGGGGCTACGAGCAGTACTTC. It translates to CASSRPGTGGYEQYF.

The J gene is TRBJ1-4, the V gene TRBV7-2, with D perhaps matching TRBD1 (6 bases). This CDR3 region has 16 residues. Deletions cut 7 bases from V and 7 bases from J, with 22 bases between. The germline V gene encodes CDR1 SGHTA and CDR2 FQGNSA. CDR3 loop: CASTRSTGFLAEKLFF. The CDR3 DNA is TGTGCCAGCACCCGCTCCACAGGGTTTCTAGCTGAAAAACTGTTTTTT.

The chain employs TRBV6-5 and TRBJ1-2; 8 bases are a match to TRBD1. This CDR3 is built from 17 residues. J was trimmed by 8 bases and V by 4 bases; bases with no gene match: 18. In germline, CDR1 is MNHEY, CDR2 SVGAGI. DNA for the CDR3: TGTGCCAGCAGTTTTAACCCACCGGGACAGGCTTCGCGAGGCTACACCTTC. As protein: CASSFNPPGQASRGYTF.

The V and J genes are TRBV6-6 and TRBJ2-7; a possible D gene is TRBD1 (7 bases). The CDR3 is 13 residues long. The germline V gene encodes CDR1 MNHNY and CDR2 SVGAGI (reference sequence). The V gene lost 5 bases and the J gene lost 5 bases, with 13 bases spanning the gap. CDR3 region: CASSQGEAHEQYF. CDR3 coding DNA: TGTGCCAGCAGTCAGGGGGAGGCCCACGAGCAGTACTTC.

This clonotype was observed a few times. This chain uses TRBV7-2 with TRBJ1-1, with TRBD1 as a possible D gene (5 bases). With 3 bases removed from V and 0 bases from J, the gap between germline ends came to 14 bases. The CDR3 contains 16 residues. CDR1 and CDR2 (germline): SGHTA, FQGNSA. CDR3 sequence reads: CASSFPYRTVNTEAFF. DNA of the CDR3: TGTGCCAGCAGCTTCCCTTACAGGACCGTGAACACTGAAGCTTTCTTT.

This clonotype appeared once. The chain employs TRBV4-2 and TRBJ2-5; 9 bases align to TRBD2. V lost 3 bases and J lost 2; bases outside the gene matches: 4. CDR1 LGHNA and CDR2 YNFKEQ come from the germline V gene. The CDR3 sequence is 15 residues long. The DNA for the CDR3 is TGTGCCAGCAGCCAGATAGCGGGGGAGCAAGAGACCCAGTACTTC. This translates into CASSQIAGEQETQYF.

This clonotype was picked up a small number of times. This could be a read error, since a much larger clone is one nucleotide away. The chain couples TRBV6-4 to TRBJ2-6; 9 bases align to TRBD2. Germline V gene data show CDR1 as MRHNA and CDR2 as SNTAGT. This CDR3 has 16 residues. The CDR3 reads CASSPGTSSGASVLTF. CDR3 nucleotide sequence: TGTGCCAGCAGTCCCGGGACTAGCTCTGGGGCCAGCGTCCTGACTTTC.

The chain couples TRBV4-1 to TRBJ1-1; a weak D match, TRBD1 (5 bases). Germline V gives CDR1 MGHRA, CDR2 YSYEKL. This CDR3 region has 15 residues. Trimming stripped 0 bases from V and 4 bases from J, with 12 bases between. The CDR3 region has the DNA TGCGCCAGCAGCCAAGAACGGTCAGGGAGCACTGAAGCTTTCTTT. As protein: CASSQERSGSTEAFF.

This clonotype has at least ten counts. CDR3 in DNA: TGTGCCACCAGCAGAGATGTGGGGGGCGGCGAGACCCAGTACTTC. Encoded protein: CATSRDVGGGETQYF. The V call is TRBV15, the J call TRBJ2-5; possibly TRBD1 or TRBD2 for D (6 bases each). This CDR3 comprises 15 residues. Trimming cost V 0 bases and J 5 bases, with 13 bases left between them. Germline V gene lookup returns CDR1 LNHNV and CDR2 YYDKDF (reference sequence).

This clonotype has only a few counts. A much larger clone lies one base from this, so it may be a read error. This chain connects TRBV7-2 to TRBJ2-5; TRBD2 aligns across 10 bases. In germline, CDR1 is SGHTA, CDR2 FQGNSA. With 1 base clipped from V and 11 bases from J, the junction kept 13 bases outside the gene matches. The CDR3 runs 16 residues. CDR3 sequence reads: CASSLGVSGGSNEQYF. Here the CDR3 DNA reads TGTGCCAGCAGCTTAGGAGTTAGCGGGGGGAGTAATGAGCAGTACTTC.

This clonotype was seen at least ten times. The chain is built from TRBV6-5 and TRBJ1-2, with TRBD1 identical over 9 bases. Germline V gene lookup returns CDR1 MNHEY and CDR2 SVGAGI. With 6 bases clipped from V and 6 bases from J, the junction kept 11 bases outside the gene matches. The CDR3 is made up of 15 amino acids. CDR3 amino acids: CASRTAGTGMNGYTF. The CDR3 DNA sequence: TGTGCCAGCAGAACTGCCGGGACAGGGATGAATGGCTACACCTTC.

There are many counts of this clonotype. V usage is TRBV29-1 and J usage is TRBJ2-7; D is ambiguous. Germline CDR1 reads SQVTM; CDR2 reads ANQGSEA. V gave up 4 bases and J gave up 2 bases, with 9 bases separating them. CDR3 length: 12 residues. The CDR3 sequence: CSVGPATYEQYF. Written as DNA, the CDR3 is TGCAGCGTTGGCCCAGCGACCTACGAGCAGTACTTC.

This clonotype was seen ten or more times. This chain uses TRBV7-8 with TRBJ2-7; TRBD1 matches 7 bases. This CDR3 comprises 16 residues. V shed 3 bases and J 4 bases; nucleotides not matched to a gene: 12. In germline, CDR1 is SGHVS, CDR2 FQNEAQ. CDR3 sequence (DNA): TGTGCCAGCAGCTTGACCCCCCGGGACAGCGGATACGAGCAGTACTTC. It is translated as CASSLTPRDSGYEQYF. The full variable domain, in which reference TRBV7-8 and TRBJ2-7 provide the parts outside the CDR3, is GAGVSQSPRYKVAKRGQDVALRCDPISGHVSLFWYQQALGQGPEFLTYFQNEAQLDKSGLPSDRFFAERPEGSVSTLKIQRTQQEDSAVYLCASSLTPRDSGYEQYFGPGTRLTVT.

This clonotype was recorded many times. The DNA for the CDR3 is TGCAGTGCTAGAGCCGATCTGAGGACGGGGAGCTCCTACGAGCAGTACTTC. Residues: CSARADLRTGSSYEQYF. The chain recombines TRBV20-1 with TRBJ2-7; TRBD2 is a possible D gene (5 bases). The V and J ends lost 1 base and 0 bases respectively, with 19 bases between them. Looked up from germline, CDR1 is DFQATT and CDR2 is SNEGSKA (reference sequence). CDR3 length: 17 residues.

Only a few counts were recorded for this clonotype. Compared with germline, one end of the junction differs, possibly owing to a read error. The chain is built from TRBV5-5 and TRBJ2-1, with 10 positions matching TRBD1. Germline V CDR1 and CDR2: SGHKS, YYEKEE (reference sequence). The CDR3 is 15 amino acids. The CDR3 loop is CAGSLGQGPYNEQFF. The CDR3 DNA is TGTGCCGGCAGCTTGGGACAGGGGCCCTACAATGAGCAGTTCTTC.

In this sample, this clonotype turned up many times. The CDR3 region has the DNA TGTGCCAGCAGCCGATTGCGGGACAGGACTAACAAAAACATTCAGTACTTC. As protein: CASSRLRDRTNKNIQYF. The rearrangement uses TRBV28 and TRBJ2-4; TRBD1 aligns across 8 bases. V gave up 6 bases and J gave up 3 bases; unmatched junction bases: 13. CDR1 MDHEN and CDR2 SYDVKM come from the germline V gene. There are 17 residues in the CDR3.

This clonotype was counted between two and nine times. This chain joins TRBV28 and TRBJ2-5; the match to TRBD1 covers 7 bases. The J segment lost 1 base and the V segment lost 4 bases, leaving 9 bases of the junction unmatched. The CDR3 contains 16 residues. Looked up from germline, CDR1 is MDHEN and CDR2 is SYDVKM. In nucleotides, the CDR3 is TGTGCCAGCAGTTCAACCACACAGGGGTCCCAAGAGACCCAGTACTTC. Its translation is CASSSTTQGSQETQYF.

This chain links TRBV12-3 or TRBV12-4 with TRBJ2-1; D tentatively reads TRBD1 or TRBD2 (5 bases each). This CDR3 is built from 14 residues. V shed 7 bases and J shed 5 bases, with 15 bases lying between them. Here the CDR3 reads CASNIARGNNEQFF. The CDR3 nucleotides are TGTGCCAGCAACATAGCGAGGGGAAACAATGAGCAGTTCTTC.

This clonotype was seen ten or more times. The chain carries TRBV28 and TRBJ2-7; D ambiguous. Trimming removed 6 bases at V and 2 bases at J, with 14 bases between. CDR1 and CDR2 (germline): MDHEN, SYDVKM. The CDR3 sequence is 14 residues long. The CDR3 loop is CASSGRRSAYEQYF. Here the CDR3 DNA reads TGTGCCAGCAGCGGAAGGCGGTCAGCCTACGAGCAGTACTTC.